Below are 22 T cell receptor beta chains sequenced from a single sample in a study of naive and memory T cell subsets. Both TRBC1 and TRBC2 were covered by a beta constant-region primer of two equimolar oligonucleotides. Nested alpha and beta constant-region primers with the SP2 primer drove four PCR rounds on ligated cDNA. TCRdb re-derived calls from the UMI-ligation and nested PCR reads in MiXCR, one entry per CDR3 protein. The sample has some 10,000 distinct CDR3 sequences, roughly 5.7% seen once; the top ten hold 55% to 60%. The specimen sequenced was CD4+ TEMRA cells from blood. Subset noted: effector memory re-expressing CD45RA, CD45RA+ CD27-. The origin of the receptors is a human donor in good health.

The chain links TRBV18 to TRBJ1-1; D uncertain. Trimming cost V 5 bases and J 1 base, with 8 bases left between them. The CDR3 has 13 residues. Germline CDR1 reads KGHSH; CDR2 reads LQKENI. The CDR3 nucleotides are TGTGCCAGCTCAGAAACAACGAACACTGAAGCTTTCTTT. This encodes CASSETTNTEAFF.

This clonotype was seen many times. The chain carries TRBV3-1 and TRBJ2-7, with no clear D. The germline V and J ends were trimmed by 6 bases and 2 bases, with 11 bases remaining between them. Germline CDR1 is LGHDT and CDR2 is YNNKEL (reference sequence). CDR3 length: 13 residues. The CDR3 region is CASSGPPAYEQYF. Here the CDR3 DNA reads TGTGCCAGCAGTGGGCCCCCTGCCTACGAGCAGTACTTC.

This chain joins TRBV7-9 and TRBJ2-3; no definite D call. CDR3 length: 14 amino acids. V was clipped by 1 base and J by 0 bases, with 5 bases between them. CDR1 SEHNR and CDR2 FQNEAQ come from the germline V gene (reference sequence). CDR3 sequence (DNA): TGTGCCAGCAGCTTAGAACCGAGCACAGATACGCAGTATTTT. Encoded protein: CASSLEPSTDTQYF.

This clonotype was seen at least ten times. The chain has TRBV5-1 and TRBJ1-6, with D tentatively TRBD1 (5 bases). V dropped 5 bases and J dropped 11 bases, with 20 bases sitting between them. Germline V lookup: CDR1 SGHRS, CDR2 YFSETQ. The CDR3 sequence is 15 residues long. Here the CDR3 DNA reads TGCGCCAGCAGGGTAGAGGGGTCCCAGGCGGCACCCCTCCACTTT. Protein sequence: CASRVEGSQAAPLHF. Using reference TRBV5-1 and TRBJ1-6 for the parts outside the CDR3, the full variable domain is KAGVTQTPRYLIKTRGQQVTLSCSPISGHRSVSWYQQTPGQGLQFLFEYFSETQRNKGNFPGRFSGRQFSNSRSEMNVSTLELGDSALYLCASRVEGSQAAPLHFGNGTRLTVT.

This clonotype has a count of ten or more. The chain links TRBV6-6 to TRBJ2-3; possible D gene TRBD2, 6 bases. Germline V gives CDR1 MNHNY, CDR2 SVGAGI (reference sequence). V lost 6 bases, J lost 0 bases, and 16 bases lay in between. The CDR3 consists of 16 residues. The CDR3 coding sequence is TGTGCCAGCAGCTATAACCCGGGACTCAGCACAGATACGCAGTATTTT. Protein product: CASSYNPGLSTDTQYF.

This clonotype has just a few counts. The V and J genes are TRBV4-2 and TRBJ2-1, with TRBD2 matching 8 bases. The CDR3 has 19 amino acids. J was trimmed by 0 bases and V by 0 bases; bases with no gene match: 10. Germline assignment: CDR1 LGHNA and CDR2 YNFKEQ. DNA of the CDR3: TGTGCCAGCAGCCAAGAACGATTAGCGGGGCTGAGCTCCTACAATGAGCAGTTCTTC. Amino acid sequence: CASSQERLAGLSSYNEQFF.

This rearrangement joins TRBV14 to TRBJ2-1; D is tentatively TRBD1 or TRBD2 (5 bases each). The V end lost 3 bases, the J end lost 2 bases, and 11 bases lay between the germline ends. Per the germline V gene, CDR1 is SGHDN and CDR2 is FVKESK. CDR3 length equals 15 residues. CDR3 DNA sequence: TGTGCCAGCAGCCATGGGGGATTTCCCTACAATGAGCAGTTCTTC. Residues: CASSHGGFPYNEQFF.

This clonotype was found many times. The junction does not match germline at one end; this may be a read error. The chain links TRBV20-1 to TRBJ2-1; D is possibly TRBD2 (6 bases). The CDR3 runs to 12 residues. Germline CDR1 is DFQATT and CDR2 is SNEGSKA (reference sequence). The CDR3 sequence: CSHSGTGDEQFF. The DNA of the CDR3 is TGTTCCCATAGCGGAACTGGCGATGAGCAGTTCTTC.

The chain couples TRBV24-1 to TRBJ2-2; D is perhaps TRBD1 (6 bases). Trimming shortened V by 8 bases and J by 2 bases, and 11 bases separated the two germline ends. CDR1 and CDR2 from the germline V gene are KGHDR and SFDVKD. The CDR3 is 14 residues long. The CDR3 bases are TGTGCCACCACCGGACAGAGTAACACCGGGGAGCTGTTTTTT. This sequence encodes CATTGQSNTGELFF.

The genes are TRBV20-1 and TRBJ1-1; 9 bases align to TRBD1. This CDR3 is built from 12 residues. Germline loops: CDR1 DFQATT, CDR2 SNEGSKA (reference sequence). Losses at the gene ends were 6 bases for V and 10 bases for J; bases not matched to a gene: 9. The CDR3 is CSAQPGTGTAFF. The CDR3 DNA sequence: TGCAGTGCCCAACCTGGGACAGGGACAGCTTTCTTT.

There are many counts of this clonotype. One junction end does not reproduce the germline sequence, and a read error may be involved. The genes are TRBV7-2 and TRBJ2-1; TRBD2 agrees at 8 bases. Germline V gene lookup returns CDR1 SGHTA and CDR2 FQGNSA. CDR3 size: 12 residues. DNA for the CDR3: TGTGCCAGCAGCTTAGAACGGGAGGGCCCCATCTTC. Protein: CASSLEREGPIF.

This clonotype was counted at least ten times. CDR3 DNA sequence: TGTGCCAGCAGCGAGGGGGGGGTCCCGCGGTCACCCCTCCACTTT. The encoded protein is CASSEGGVPRSPLHF. V usage is TRBV25-1 and J usage is TRBJ1-6; a weak D match, TRBD1 (6 bases). In germline, CDR1 is MGHDK, CDR2 SYGVNS. The CDR3 is 15 residues long. With 6 bases removed from V and 10 bases from J, the gap between germline ends came to 19 bases.

This clonotype appeared many times. The chain links TRBV7-2 to TRBJ2-5; 9 bases are a match to TRBD2. The V and J ends lost 5 bases and 6 bases, in that order; junction bases with no gene match: 7. CDR3 length: 14 amino acids. The germline V gene encodes CDR1 SGHTA and CDR2 FQGNSA. For the CDR3, the DNA is TGTGCCAGCAGCCATAGCGGGGGCGGAAAGACCCAGTACTTC. It yields the protein CASSHSGGGKTQYF.

This clonotype was recorded many times. The rearrangement uses TRBV12-3 or TRBV12-4 and TRBJ2-1, with a weak D call TRBD2 (7 bases). The V end was cut by 2 bases, the J end by 7 bases, with 15 bases between. This CDR3 spans 15 amino acids. The CDR3 sequence: CASSLPPGGRNEQFF. The CDR3 nucleotides read TGTGCCAGCAGTTTACCGCCGGGGGGCCGGAATGAGCAGTTCTTC.

This clonotype has at least ten counts. This rearrangement joins TRBV5-1 to TRBJ1-6, with 7 bases matching TRBD1. Trimming at V came to 3 bases and at J to 9 bases, leaving 12 bases not matched to a gene. Germline CDR1 is SGHRS and CDR2 is YFSETQ. The CDR3 runs 16 residues. CDR3 DNA sequence: TGCGCCAGCAGCTACCGGACAGGTCGAGAAAGTTCACCCCTCCACTTT. It is translated as CASSYRTGRESSPLHF.

A remark on this clonotype: A much larger clone sits a single nucleotide away, making a read error possible. The V call is TRBV12-3 or TRBV12-4, the J call TRBJ2-5, with 9 bases lining up with TRBD2. Unmatched junction bases numbered 12, after V lost 3 bases and J lost 7 bases. The CDR3 covers 16 residues. CDR3: CASSFSGSSGEGTQYF. CDR3 in DNA: TGTGCCAGCAGTTTTTCCGGGTCTAGCGGGGAGGGGACCCAGTACTTC.

This clonotype ranks as medium-sized. This chain uses TRBV7-9 with TRBJ2-3; no definite D call. V was trimmed by 5 bases and J by 6 bases, leaving 12 bases between them. Germline V gene lookup returns CDR1 SEHNR and CDR2 FQNEAQ (reference sequence). This CDR3 comprises 13 residues. CDR3 sequence: CASSPRTADTQYF. CDR3 DNA: TGTGCCAGCAGCCCCCGGACGGCGGATACGCAGTATTTT.

The rearrangement uses TRBV24-1 and TRBJ2-3; D possibly corresponds to TRBD1 (5 bases). The CDR3 length is 19 residues. Germline loops: CDR1 KGHDR, CDR2 SFDVKD. V lost 0 bases and J lost 4, with 22 bases in between. The CDR3 loop is CATSDLGRAHGINADTQYF. DNA of the CDR3: TGTGCCACCAGTGATTTGGGCAGGGCCCACGGCATTAATGCAGATACGCAGTATTTT.

This clonotype has a count of ten or more. This sequence joins TRBV7-2 and TRBJ2-1; D may be TRBD2 (6 bases). V was cut by 3 bases and J by 6 bases, with 15 bases left in between. The CDR3 length is 15 residues. The germline gives CDR1 SGHTA, CDR2 FQGNSA. Written as DNA, the CDR3 is TGTGCCAGCAGCTTTAGCGGAACTGGAACCAATGAGCAGTTCTTC. Translated: CASSFSGTGTNEQFF.

V is TRBV6-5 and J is TRBJ2-5; TRBD2 matches at 7 bases. Trimming cost V 2 bases and J 5 bases; bases outside gene matches: 8. Germline values: CDR1 MNHEY, CDR2 SVGAGI. CDR3 length: 15 residues. The CDR3, as DNA: TGTGCCAGCAGTTACACTGTGTCGGGAGGTGAGACCCAGTACTTC. It specifies CASSYTVSGGETQYF.

This clonotype was counted at least ten times. The chain joins TRBV7-9 to TRBJ1-5; a possible D gene is TRBD1 (5 bases). V was trimmed by 3 bases and J by 4 bases, leaving 13 bases between them. The CDR3 sequence is 15 residues long. From germline, CDR1 is SEHNR and CDR2 FQNEAQ (reference sequence). CDR3 amino acids: CASSFNGGINQPQHF. In DNA form, the CDR3 reads TGTGCCAGCAGCTTTAACGGGGGTATTAATCAGCCCCAGCATTTT.

This clonotype was found many times. V is TRBV5-1 and J is TRBJ2-1; 8 bases match TRBD2. This CDR3 comprises 15 residues. CDR1 is SGHRS, CDR2 YFSETQ, per germline. V lost 3 bases to trimming and J lost 5 bases; unmatched junction nucleotides: 7. The CDR3 sequence is CASSSGTSANNEQFF. Written as DNA, the CDR3 is TGCGCCAGCAGCTCCGGGACTAGTGCCAACAATGAGCAGTTCTTC.